The 26 T cell receptor beta chains in this list originate from one sample, sequenced in a study of T cell responses to AZD1222 COVID-19 vaccine. Sequencing used immunoSEQ multiplex PCR; TCRdb keeps in-frame clones, though not all of them. The data contain 95,000 to 150,000 clones, about 90% of them singletons. Sequenced here: peripheral blood, sampled on day 0 of AZD1222 vaccination. The receptors derive from an adult in good health.

J is TRBJ1-5 and V is TRBV5-6; TRBD1 aligns across 10 bases. The ends lost 4 bases at V and 3 bases at J; junction bases unmatched: 7. This CDR3 comprises 16 residues. Germline V CDR1 and CDR2: SGHDT, YYEEEE. In DNA form, the CDR3 reads TGTGCCAGCAGCCGTGCCGGGACAGGGGTCAATCAGCCCCAGCATTTT. This gives the protein CASSRAGTGVNQPQHF.

This clone was observed a few times. This chain links TRBV9 with TRBJ1-5; TRBD1 might be the D (5 bases). CDR3 length: 14 amino acids. The ends were cut back, 4 bases at V and 0 bases at J, with 8 bases in the middle. CDR1 and CDR2 from the germline V gene are SGDLS and YYNGEE. CDR3 sequence (DNA): TGTGCCAGCAGCACACAGGATAGCAATCAGCCCCAGCATTTT. Translated: CASSTQDSNQPQHF.

Here the CDR3 reads CASSPQTSGGGPSYNEQFF. The CDR3 DNA reads as TGCGCCAGCAGCCCCCAGACTAGCGGGGGGGGTCCCTCCTACAATGAGCAGTTCTTC. The rearrangement links TRBV4-1 to TRBJ2-1, with 14 bases lining up with TRBD2. Losses at the gene ends were 4 bases for V and 0 bases for J; bases not matched to a gene: 8. This CDR3 has 19 amino acids. Germline CDR1 and CDR2: MGHRA and YSYEKL.

The chain has TRBV19 and TRBJ2-1; unclear D gene. V was pared by 3 bases and J by 3 bases, with 18 bases between. CDR1 LNHDA and CDR2 SQIVND come from the germline V gene (reference sequence). This CDR3 is built from 17 residues. The DNA for the CDR3 is TGTGCCAGTAGTATCCCAGGACCCGGTGGGTTCTACAATGAGCAGTTCTTC. It encodes CASSIPGPGGFYNEQFF.

This chain joins TRBV18 and TRBJ2-3, with 10 bases lining up with TRBD2. With 4 bases clipped from V and 7 bases from J, the junction kept 5 bases outside the gene matches. There are 14 residues in the CDR3. The V gene's germline CDR1 is KGHSH and CDR2 LQKENI. CDR3 loop: CASSRAGGPYTQYF. As DNA, the CDR3 is TGTGCCAGCTCACGAGCGGGAGGGCCCTATACGCAGTATTTT.

In its sample, this clone was seen once. The J gene is TRBJ1-2, the V gene TRBV11-2; 7 nucleotides line up with TRBD1. Unmatched junction bases numbered 9, after V lost 5 bases and J lost 6 bases. The CDR3 loop spans 14 amino acids. Germline CDR1 is SGHAT and CDR2 is FQNNGV. Written as DNA, the CDR3 is TGTGCCAGCAGCCCTGGAACAGGGGAAAATGGCTACACCTTC. Amino acid sequence: CASSPGTGENGYTF.

The chain carries TRBV28 and TRBJ2-7; 8 nucleotides line up with TRBD2. The CDR3 totals 14 residues. Losses at the gene ends were 10 bases for V and 0 bases for J; bases not matched to a gene: 8. CDR1 and CDR2 from the germline V gene are MDHEN and SYDVKM. The CDR3, as DNA: TGTGCCACCCGTGGCGGGAGGACCTCCTACGAGCAGTACTTC. It codes for CATRGGRTSYEQYF.

The chain joins TRBV14 to TRBJ2-7; D remains ambiguous. The CDR3 is 11 amino acids. Germline CDR1 is SGHDN and CDR2 is FVKESK. V lost 0 bases and J 6 bases, leaving 3 bases between the germline ends. CDR3 residues: CASSQDIEQYF. CDR3 in DNA: TGTGCCAGCAGCCAAGATATCGAGCAGTACTTC.

The chain recombines TRBV19 with TRBJ1-5, with 12 bases lining up with TRBD1. The junction had 5 bases not matched to a gene; V was cut back by 8 bases and J by 0 bases. The germline gives CDR1 LNHDA, CDR2 SQIVND (reference sequence). The CDR3 consists of 16 residues. CDR3 sequence: CASRGQGADSNQPQHF. As DNA, the CDR3 is TGTGCCAGTCGGGGACAGGGGGCTGATAGCAATCAGCCCCAGCATTTT.

This clone is a singleton in its sample. The genes are TRBV12-3 or TRBV12-4 and TRBJ1-4, with TRBD1 as a possible D gene (5 bases). There are 12 residues in the CDR3. Trimming stripped 3 bases from V and 8 bases from J, with 7 bases between. CDR3: CASSLGGEKLFF. CDR3 in DNA: TGTGCCAGCAGTTTGGGGGGGGAAAAACTGTTTTTT.

This clone has a handful of counts. The CDR3 DNA sequence: TGTGCCAGCAGCTTAGTTGGACAGGGACCCTACGAGCAGTACTTC. Translated, it gives CASSLVGQGPYEQYF. The chain couples TRBV7-2 to TRBJ2-7; 8 positions match TRBD1. Germline loops: CDR1 SGHTA, CDR2 FQGNSA. This CDR3 is 15 amino acids long. Trimming at V came to 1 base and at J to 2 bases, leaving 4 bases not matched to a gene.

V and J are TRBV6-4 and TRBJ2-2; D is uncertain. Germline V gene lookup returns CDR1 MRHNA and CDR2 SNTAGT. V was clipped by 0 bases and J by 8 bases, with 10 bases between them. There are 14 residues in the CDR3. The CDR3 here is CASSDSTRAGELFF. As DNA, the CDR3 is TGTGCCAGCAGTGACTCTACACGCGCTGGGGAGCTGTTTTTT.

The rearrangement links TRBV4-3 to TRBJ1-4; D is undetermined. CDR1 and CDR2 from the germline V gene are LGHNA and YSLEER. The CDR3 length is 16 residues. Trimming removed 0 bases from V and 6 bases from J, with 14 bases in between. CDR3 coding DNA: TGCGCCAGCAGCCAAGAGAATAACAGAGTCTATGAAAAACTGTTTTTT. It is translated as CASSQENNRVYEKLFF.

This clone was observed a handful of times. V usage is TRBV10-2 and J usage is TRBJ1-2, with D hard to call. CDR3 length equals 13 residues. V was trimmed by 3 bases and J by 4 bases, leaving 9 bases between them. Germline CDR1 is WSHSY and CDR2 is SAAADI. CDR3 sequence: CASSEQRLYGYTF. The CDR3 DNA sequence: TGCGCCAGCAGTGAACAGAGACTCTATGGCTACACCTTC.

The count of this clone is one. CDR3 DNA: TGTGCCAGCAGTTTATCGAGCGTCAATGAGCAGTTCTTC. Translated, it gives CASSLSSVNEQFF. V and J are TRBV27 and TRBJ2-1; D call uncertain. Germline V gives CDR1 MNHEY, CDR2 SMNVEV (reference sequence). This CDR3 comprises 13 residues. Between the trimmed V and J ends, which lost 0 bases and 6 bases, there was a span of 6 bases.

This clone has only one observation. V is TRBV18 and J is TRBJ1-4; no clear D. The germline V gene has CDR1 KGHSH and CDR2 LQKENI. The CDR3 totals 12 residues. Trimming took off 6 bases at V and 5 bases at J, with 7 bases between the two ends. CDR3: CASSRPNEKLFF. The CDR3 DNA follows: TGTGCCAGCTCGCGCCCAAATGAAAAACTGTTTTTT. Full variable domain (remainder filled in from reference TRBV18 and TRBJ1-4): NAGVMQNPRHLVRRRGQEARLRCSPMKGHSHVYWYRQLPEEGLKFMVYLQKENIIDESGMPKERFSAEFPKEGPSILRIQQVVRGDSAAYFCASSRPNEKLFFGSGTQLSVL.

The CDR3 sequence: CASSRAGGVSNQPQHF. DNA for the CDR3: TGTGCCAGTAGTCGGGCGGGTGGGGTTAGCAATCAGCCCCAGCATTTT. The V call is TRBV19, the J call TRBJ1-5; D unclear. The ends were cut back, 5 bases at V and 0 bases at J, with 14 bases in the middle. Germline assignment: CDR1 LNHDA and CDR2 SQIVND (reference sequence). The CDR3 extends over 16 amino acids.

J is TRBJ1-5 and V is TRBV6-5, with D perhaps matching TRBD1 (6 bases). Deletions cut 2 bases from V and 4 bases from J, with 12 bases between. This CDR3 spans 15 amino acids. Germline lookup yields CDR1 MNHEY and CDR2 SVGAGI. The CDR3 protein is CASSYGGARNQPQHF. The CDR3 coding sequence is TGTGCCAGCAGTTACGGGGGGGCGCGAAATCAGCCCCAGCATTTT.

V and J are TRBV19 and TRBJ1-6; maybe TRBD1 (6 bases). Germline CDR1 reads LNHDA; CDR2 reads SQIVND (reference sequence). V lost 5 bases to trimming and J lost 7 bases, with 9 bases between them. There are 13 residues in the CDR3. DNA for the CDR3: TGTGCCAGTAGTCCCGGGACAAATTCACCCCTCCACTTT. This sequence encodes CASSPGTNSPLHF. The full variable domain, its missing parts supplied by reference TRBV19 and TRBJ1-6, is DGGITQSPKYLFRKEGQNVTLSCEQNLNHDAMYWYRQDPGQGLRLIYYSQIVNDFQKGDIAEGYSVSREKKESFPLTVTSAQKNPTAFYLCASSPGTNSPLHFGNGTRLTVT.

This chain connects TRBV6-2 or TRBV6-3 to TRBJ2-3, with a tentative D call TRBD2 (6 bases). The CDR3 runs to 17 residues. V lost 3 bases and J 0 bases, leaving 16 bases between the germline ends. Germline lookup yields CDR1 MNHEY and CDR2 SVGEGT. Here the CDR3 reads CASSYPPGSGSTDTQYF. CDR3 nucleotides: TGTGCCAGCAGTTATCCGCCGGGGAGCGGGAGCACAGATACGCAGTATTTT.

The chain is built from TRBV19 and TRBJ2-1, with D possibly being TRBD2 (5 bases). V gave up 1 base and J gave up 12 bases, with 13 bases separating them. Germline values: CDR1 LNHDA, CDR2 SQIVND (reference sequence). The CDR3 sequence is 13 residues long. Here the CDR3 reads CASSIGGGEGQFF. DNA for the CDR3: TGTGCCAGTAGTATAGGCGGAGGAGAGGGGCAGTTCTTC.

The rearrangement uses TRBV7-2 and TRBJ2-3, with TRBD2 as a possible D gene (6 bases). The CDR3 is 13 residues long. Germline lookup yields CDR1 SGHTA and CDR2 FQGNSA. With 3 bases removed from V and 5 bases from J, the gap between germline ends came to 9 bases. CDR3 sequence: CASSFPGGDTQYF. CDR3 coding DNA: TGTGCCAGCAGCTTTCCCGGGGGAGATACGCAGTATTTT.

The chain uses TRBV6-2 or TRBV6-3 and TRBJ2-1; the D gene is possibly TRBD1 (5 bases). From germline, CDR1 is MNHEY and CDR2 SVGEGT. The length of the CDR3 is 13 residues. V was shortened by 5 bases and J by 5 bases, with 10 bases between the two germline ends. The CDR3: CASSQGGDNEQFF. The CDR3 bases are TGTGCCAGCAGTCAGGGTGGGGACAATGAGCAGTTCTTC.

The CDR3 nucleotides are TGTGCCAGCAGCTTAGATCAGTGGGGAGATACGCAGTATTTT. This sequence encodes CASSLDQWGDTQYF. V gene TRBV11-3 combines with J gene TRBJ2-3; D unclear. Per germline, CDR1 SGHNT and CDR2 YENEEA. The ends were cut back, 0 bases at V and 5 bases at J, with 9 bases in the middle. This CDR3 contains 14 residues.

The CDR3 nucleotides are TGTGCCAGCAGATTAAATGGTCCCGGAGAAGCTTTCTTT. It specifies CASRLNGPGEAFF. The chain recombines TRBV7-2 with TRBJ1-1, with no clear D. CDR3 length: 13 residues. V was clipped by 6 bases and J by 8 bases, with 16 bases between them. Germline loops: CDR1 SGHTA, CDR2 FQGNSA. Together with reference TRBV7-2 and TRBJ1-1, the CDR3 gives the full variable domain: GAGVSQSPSNKVTEKGKDVELRCDPISGHTALYWYRQSLGQGLEFLIYFQGNSAPDKSGLPSDRFSAERTGGSVSTLTIQRTQQEDSAVYLCASRLNGPGEAFFGQGTRLTVV.

The chain is built from TRBV2 and TRBJ1-5; TRBD1 matches 7 bases. The germline CDR1 and CDR2 sequences are SNHLY and FYNNEI. Unmatched junction bases numbered 5, after V lost 8 bases and J lost 1 base. The CDR3 runs to 14 residues. CDR3 bases: TGTGCCAGCGGAAGGGACAGCAGCAATCAGCCCCAGCATTTT. This sequence encodes CASGRDSSNQPQHF.